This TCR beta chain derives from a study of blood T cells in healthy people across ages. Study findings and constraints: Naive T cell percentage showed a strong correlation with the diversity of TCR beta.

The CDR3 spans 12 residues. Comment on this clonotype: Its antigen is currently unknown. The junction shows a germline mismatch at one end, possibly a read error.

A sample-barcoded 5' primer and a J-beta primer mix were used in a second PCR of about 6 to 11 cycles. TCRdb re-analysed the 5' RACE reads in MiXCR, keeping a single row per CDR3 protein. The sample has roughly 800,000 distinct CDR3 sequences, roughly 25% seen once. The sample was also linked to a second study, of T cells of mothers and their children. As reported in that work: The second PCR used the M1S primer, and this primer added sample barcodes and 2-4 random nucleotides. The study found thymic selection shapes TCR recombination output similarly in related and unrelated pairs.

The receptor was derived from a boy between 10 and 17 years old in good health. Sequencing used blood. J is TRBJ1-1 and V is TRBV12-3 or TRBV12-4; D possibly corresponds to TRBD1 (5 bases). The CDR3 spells CASSRDSPGHIF. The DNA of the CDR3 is TGTGCCAGCAGCCGGGACTCCCCGGGTCACATCTTT.